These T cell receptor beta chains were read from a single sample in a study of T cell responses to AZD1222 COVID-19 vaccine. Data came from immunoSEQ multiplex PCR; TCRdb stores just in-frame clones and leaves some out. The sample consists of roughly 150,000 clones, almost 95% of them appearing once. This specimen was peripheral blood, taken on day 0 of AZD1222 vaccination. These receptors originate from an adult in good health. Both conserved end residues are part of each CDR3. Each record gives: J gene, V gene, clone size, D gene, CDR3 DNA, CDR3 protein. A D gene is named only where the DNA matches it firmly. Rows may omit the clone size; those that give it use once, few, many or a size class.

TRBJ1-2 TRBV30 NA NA TGTGCCTGGAGTGTAGGGTCCCCTGTGGGTTTC CAWSVGSPVGF
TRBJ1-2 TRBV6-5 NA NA TGTGCCAGCAGTTACCGGGGCAGGTCCTATGGCTACACCTTC CASSYRGRSYGYTF
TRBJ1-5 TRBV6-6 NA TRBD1 TGTGCCAGCAGCTCGGGACAGGGTGATCAGCCCCAGCATTTT CASSSGQGDQPQHF
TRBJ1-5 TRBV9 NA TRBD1 TGTGCCAGCAGCCAAGGACAGGGCGGGAGACAGCCCCAGCATTTT CASSQGQGGRQPQHF
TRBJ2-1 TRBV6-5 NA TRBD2 TGTGCCAGCATGGCTAGCGGGAGTAAAAGTGAGCAGTTCTTC CASMASGSKSEQFF
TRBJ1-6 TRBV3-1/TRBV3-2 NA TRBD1 TGTGCCAGCAGCCAATGGGGGACAGGGCGCCTTAATTCACCCCTCCACTTT CASSQWGTGRLNSPLHF
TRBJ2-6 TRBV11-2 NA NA TGTGCCAGCAGCTCTCGGGGGTCTGGGGCCAACGTCCTGACTTTC CASSSRGSGANVLTF
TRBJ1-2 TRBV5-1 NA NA TGCGCCAGCAGCTTGGCCGGGGGATATGGCTACACCTTC CASSLAGGYGYTF
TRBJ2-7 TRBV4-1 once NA TGCGCCAGCAGCCAAGAACTTCTTGTAGGGGTTTCGTACGAGCAGTACTTC CASSQELLVGVSYEQYF
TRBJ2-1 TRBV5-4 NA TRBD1 TGTGCCAGCAGCTTGGCGGGACAGACCTACAATGAGCAGTTCTTC CASSLAGQTYNEQFF
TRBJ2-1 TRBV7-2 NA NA TGTGCCAGCAGCTTATTGGGGGGATCCTACAATGAGCAGTTCTTC CASSLLGGSYNEQFF
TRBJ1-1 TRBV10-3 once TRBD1 TGTGCCATCAGGGCCGACAGGGGGCAAACTGAAGCTTTCTTT CAIRADRGQTEAFF
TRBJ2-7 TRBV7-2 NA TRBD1 TGTGCCAGCAGCACTCGGACAGGGAGAAGGAACGAGCAGTACTTC CASSTRTGRRNEQYF
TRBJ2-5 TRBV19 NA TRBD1 TGTGCCACCAAGGCGGACAGGTTCTTTCAAGAGACCCAGTACTTC CATKADRFFQETQYF
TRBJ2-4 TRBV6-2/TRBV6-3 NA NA TGTGCCAGCAGTCACCAACGGTCAGAGGCCAAAAACATTCAGTACTTC CASSHQRSEAKNIQYF
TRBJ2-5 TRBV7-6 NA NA TGTGCCAGCAGCTTAGACGGCAGGGCAGGAGAGACCCAGTACTTC CASSLDGRAGETQYF
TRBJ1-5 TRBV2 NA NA TGTGCCAGCAGTTGGACAATTTATAGCAATCAGCCCCAGCATTTT CASSWTIYSNQPQHF
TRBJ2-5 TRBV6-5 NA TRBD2 TGTGCCAGCAGTTACGCTAGCGGGGGGCCAGAGACCCAGTACTTC CASSYASGGPETQYF
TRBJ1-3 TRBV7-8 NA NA TGTGCCAGCAGCCCGGGACCAGGGCGCGGAAACACCATATATTTT CASSPGPGRGNTIYF
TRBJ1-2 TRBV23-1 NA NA TGCGCCAGCAGTCAATCAGGGACACGCTATGGCTACACCTTC CASSQSGTRYGYTF
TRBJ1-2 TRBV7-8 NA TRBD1 TGTGCCAGCAGCCAAAACACAGGGGGTGGCTATGGCTACACCTTC CASSQNTGGGYGYTF
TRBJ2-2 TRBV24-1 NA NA TGTGCCACCAGTGACCAGAACACCGGGGAGCTGTTTTTT CATSDQNTGELFF
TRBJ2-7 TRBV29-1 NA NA TGCAGCGTTGGGGGGACCCAGGGATACGAGCAGTACTTC CSVGGTQGYEQYF
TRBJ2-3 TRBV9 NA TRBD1 TGTGCCAGCAGCCAAACAGAGGGACAGGGGGCGCGGGTCTACACAGATACGCAGTATTTT CASSQTEGQGARVYTDTQYF
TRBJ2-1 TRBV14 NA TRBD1 TGTGCCAGCAGCCCCCGGACAGGCTCCTACAATGAGCAGTTCTTC CASSPRTGSYNEQFF
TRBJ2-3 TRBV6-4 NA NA TGTGCCAGCAGTGACTCGATTTTCGGGACCGACGATACGCAGTATTTT CASSDSIFGTDDTQYF
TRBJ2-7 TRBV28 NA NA TGTGCCAGCAAGATGGCAAACTCCTACTACGAGCAGTACTTC CASKMANSYYEQYF
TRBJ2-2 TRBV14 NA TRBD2 TGTGCCAGCAGCTCCCTAGCGGGAGGGGCGAACACCGGGGAGCTGTTTTTT CASSSLAGGANTGELFF
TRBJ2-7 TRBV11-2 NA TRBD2 TGTGCCAGCAGCTTACTAGCGGGAGTTACGCAGTACTTC CASSLLAGVTQYF
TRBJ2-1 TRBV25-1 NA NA TGTGCCAGCTCCCAAGTGGCGGGACTTCGGCAGTTCTTC CASSQVAGLRQFF
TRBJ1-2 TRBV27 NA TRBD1 TGTGCCAGCAGTTTAATATATGGGACAGGGGCTGGTGGCTACACCTTC CASSLIYGTGAGGYTF
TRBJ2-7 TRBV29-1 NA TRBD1 TGCAGCGTTGTTGGGACAGGGGGCAACGAGCAGTACTTC CSVVGTGGNEQYF
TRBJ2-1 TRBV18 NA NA TGTGCCAGCTCACCACCGGAGGGACGGCCCTGGATCTTC CASSPPEGRPWIF
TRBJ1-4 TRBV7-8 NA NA TGTGCCAGCAGCCTACCCAAGGGGGGAGTTGGGAAACTGTTTTTT CASSLPKGGVGKLFF
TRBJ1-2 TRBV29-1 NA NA TGCAGCGCTCAACCCCAAAACTATTATGGCTACACCTTC CSAQPQNYYGYTF
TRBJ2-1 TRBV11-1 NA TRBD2 TGTGCCAGCAGCCATCGGACTAGCGGGGTCTACAATGAGCAGTTCTTC CASSHRTSGVYNEQFF
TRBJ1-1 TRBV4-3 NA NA TGCGCCAGCAGCCCTTCGGCAGGGCGGACCGCTGAAGCTTTCTTT CASSPSAGRTAEAFF
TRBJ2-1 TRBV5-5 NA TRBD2 TGTGCCAGCAGCTCCTTAAGCGGGGACTACTACAATGAGCAGTTCTTC CASSSLSGDYYNEQFF
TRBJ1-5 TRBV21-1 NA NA TGTGCCAGCAGCAAAGAGGGCCGGGGTGGCAATCAGCCCCAGCATTTT CASSKEGRGGNQPQHF
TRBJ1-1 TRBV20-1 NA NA TGCAGTGCTAGTGGTCGTAGTGAAGCTTTCTTT CSASGRSEAFF